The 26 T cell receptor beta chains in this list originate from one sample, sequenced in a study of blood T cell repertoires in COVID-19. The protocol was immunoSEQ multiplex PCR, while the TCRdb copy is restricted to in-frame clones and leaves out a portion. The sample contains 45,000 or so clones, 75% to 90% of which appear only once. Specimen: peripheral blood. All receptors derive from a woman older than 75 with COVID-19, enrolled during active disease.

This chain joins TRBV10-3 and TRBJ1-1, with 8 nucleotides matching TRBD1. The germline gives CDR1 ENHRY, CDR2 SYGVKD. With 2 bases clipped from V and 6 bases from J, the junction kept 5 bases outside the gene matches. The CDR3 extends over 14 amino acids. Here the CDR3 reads CAISEIQGAAEAFF. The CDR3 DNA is TGTGCCATCAGTGAGATTCAGGGGGCGGCTGAAGCTTTCTTT.

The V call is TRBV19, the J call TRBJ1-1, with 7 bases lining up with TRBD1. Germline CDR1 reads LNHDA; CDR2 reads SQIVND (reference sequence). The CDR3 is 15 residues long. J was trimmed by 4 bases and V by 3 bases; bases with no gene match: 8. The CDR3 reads CASSIRLTGVTEAFF. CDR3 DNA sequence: TGTGCCAGTAGTATCCGTTTAACAGGGGTCACTGAAGCTTTCTTT. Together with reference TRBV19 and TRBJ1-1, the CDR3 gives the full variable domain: DGGITQSPKYLFRKEGQNVTLSCEQNLNHDAMYWYRQDPGQGLRLIYYSQIVNDFQKGDIAEGYSVSREKKESFPLTVTSAQKNPTAFYLCASSIRLTGVTEAFFGQGTRLTVV.

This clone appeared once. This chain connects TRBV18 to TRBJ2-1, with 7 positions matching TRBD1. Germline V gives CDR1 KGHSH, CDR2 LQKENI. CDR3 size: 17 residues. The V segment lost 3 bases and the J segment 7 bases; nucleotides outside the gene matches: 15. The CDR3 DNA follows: TGTGCCAGCTCACCCCTCCGGGCAGGGGGTAGGGGGAATGAGCAGTTCTTC. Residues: CASSPLRAGGRGNEQFF.

The chain's CDR3 is CASSLDRGGSQETQYF. The DNA of the CDR3 is TGTGCCAGCAGCTTAGACCGCGGGGGGAGCCAAGAGACCCAGTACTTC. The chain couples TRBV7-2 to TRBJ2-5, with 8 bases matching TRBD2. Germline lookup yields CDR1 SGHTA and CDR2 FQGNSA. V shed 1 base, J shed 1 base, and the junction held 5 bases outside the gene matches. The CDR3 runs 16 residues.

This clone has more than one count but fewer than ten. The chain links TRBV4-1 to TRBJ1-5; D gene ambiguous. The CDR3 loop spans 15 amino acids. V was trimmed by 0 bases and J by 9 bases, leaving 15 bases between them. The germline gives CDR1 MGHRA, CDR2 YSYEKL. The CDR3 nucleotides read TGCGCCAGCAGCCAAGATATAGCGGGCACTCGGCCCCAGCATTTT. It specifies CASSQDIAGTRPQHF.

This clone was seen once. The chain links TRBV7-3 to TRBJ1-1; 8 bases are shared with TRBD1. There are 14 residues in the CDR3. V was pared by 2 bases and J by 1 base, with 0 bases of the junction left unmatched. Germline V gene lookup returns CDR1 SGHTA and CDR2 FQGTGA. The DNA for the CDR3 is TGTGCCAGCAGCTTACAGGGGGCGAACACTGAAGCTTTCTTT. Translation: CASSLQGANTEAFF.

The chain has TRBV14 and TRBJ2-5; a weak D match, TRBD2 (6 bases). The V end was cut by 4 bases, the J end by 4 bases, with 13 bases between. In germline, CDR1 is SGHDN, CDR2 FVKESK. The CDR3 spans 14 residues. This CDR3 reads CASSPWTKAETQYF. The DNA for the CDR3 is TGTGCCAGCAGCCCGTGGACTAAGGCAGAGACCCAGTACTTC.

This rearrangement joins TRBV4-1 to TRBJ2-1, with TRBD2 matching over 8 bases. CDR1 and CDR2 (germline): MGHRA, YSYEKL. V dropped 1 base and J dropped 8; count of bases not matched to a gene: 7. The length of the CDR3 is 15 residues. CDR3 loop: CASSQAFGRADEQFF. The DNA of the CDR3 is TGCGCCAGCAGCCAAGCCTTCGGGAGGGCCGATGAGCAGTTCTTC.

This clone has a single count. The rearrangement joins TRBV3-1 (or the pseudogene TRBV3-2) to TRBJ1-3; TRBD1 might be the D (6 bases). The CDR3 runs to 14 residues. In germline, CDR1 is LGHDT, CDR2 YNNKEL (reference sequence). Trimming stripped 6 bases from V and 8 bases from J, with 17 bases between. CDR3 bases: TGTGCCAGCAGGGACTTGGGAGGGGGAGACACCATATATTTT. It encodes CASRDLGGGDTIYF.

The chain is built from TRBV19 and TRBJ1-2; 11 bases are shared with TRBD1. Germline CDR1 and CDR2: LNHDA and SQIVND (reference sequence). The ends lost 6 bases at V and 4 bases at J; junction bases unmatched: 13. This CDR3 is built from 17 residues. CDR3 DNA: TGTGCCAGTAGCCGAACCGGACAGGGGGCTTCCCCCTATGGCTACACCTTC. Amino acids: CASSRTGQGASPYGYTF. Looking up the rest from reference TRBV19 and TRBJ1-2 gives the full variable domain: DGGITQSPKYLFRKEGQNVTLSCEQNLNHDAMYWYRQDPGQGLRLIYYSQIVNDFQKGDIAEGYSVSREKKESFPLTVTSAQKNPTAFYLCASSRTGQGASPYGYTFGSGTRLTVV.

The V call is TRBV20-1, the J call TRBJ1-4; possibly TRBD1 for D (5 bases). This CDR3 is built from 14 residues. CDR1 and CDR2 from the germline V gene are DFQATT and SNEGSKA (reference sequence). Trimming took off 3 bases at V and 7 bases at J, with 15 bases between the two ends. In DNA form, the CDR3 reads TGCAGTGCTAGTAGGCGGCAGGGTAGTGAAAAACTGTTTTTT. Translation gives CSASRRQGSEKLFF.

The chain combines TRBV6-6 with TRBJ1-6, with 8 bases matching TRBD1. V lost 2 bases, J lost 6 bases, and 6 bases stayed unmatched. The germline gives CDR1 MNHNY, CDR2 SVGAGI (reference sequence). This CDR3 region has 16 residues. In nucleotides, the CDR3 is TGTGCCAGCAGTTACCCCGGGACAGGCTTTAATTCACCCCTCCACTTT. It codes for CASSYPGTGFNSPLHF.

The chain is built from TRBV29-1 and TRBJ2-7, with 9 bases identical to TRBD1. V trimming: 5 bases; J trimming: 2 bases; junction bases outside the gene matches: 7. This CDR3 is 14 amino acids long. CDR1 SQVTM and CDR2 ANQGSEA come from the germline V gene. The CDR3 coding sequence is TGCAGCGTTCAGACCGGGACAGGGCCCTACGAGCAGTACTTC. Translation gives CSVQTGTGPYEQYF.

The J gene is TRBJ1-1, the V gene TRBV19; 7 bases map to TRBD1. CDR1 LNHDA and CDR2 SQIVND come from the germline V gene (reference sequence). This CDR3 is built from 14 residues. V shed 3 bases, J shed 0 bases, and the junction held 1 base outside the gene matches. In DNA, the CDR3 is TGTGCCAGTAGTATGGGGACAGTGAACACTGAAGCTTTCTTT. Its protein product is CASSMGTVNTEAFF.

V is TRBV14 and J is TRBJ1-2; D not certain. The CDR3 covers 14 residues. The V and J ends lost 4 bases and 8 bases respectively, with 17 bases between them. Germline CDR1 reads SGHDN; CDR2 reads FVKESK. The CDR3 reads CASSLIQPVLGYTF. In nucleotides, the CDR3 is TGTGCCAGCAGCCTTATACAGCCCGTTTTGGGCTACACCTTC. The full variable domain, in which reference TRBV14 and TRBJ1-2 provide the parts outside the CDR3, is EAGVTQFPSHSVIEKGQTVTLRCDPISGHDNLYWYRRVMGKEIKFLLHFVKESKQDESGMPNNRFLAERTGGTYSTLKVQPAELEDSGVYFCASSLIQPVLGYTFGSGTRLTVV.

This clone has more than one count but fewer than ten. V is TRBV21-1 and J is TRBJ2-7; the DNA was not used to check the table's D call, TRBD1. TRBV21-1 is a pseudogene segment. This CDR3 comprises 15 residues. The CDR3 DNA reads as TGTGCCAGCAGCAGACTACCAGGGACAGTAGACGAGCAGTACTTC. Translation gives CASSRLPGTVDEQYF.

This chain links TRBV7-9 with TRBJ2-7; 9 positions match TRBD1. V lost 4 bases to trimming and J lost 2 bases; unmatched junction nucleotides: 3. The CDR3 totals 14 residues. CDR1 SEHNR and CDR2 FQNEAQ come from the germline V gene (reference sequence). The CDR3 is CASSSGQGTYEQYF. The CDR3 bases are TGTGCCAGCAGCTCGGGACAGGGAACCTACGAGCAGTACTTC. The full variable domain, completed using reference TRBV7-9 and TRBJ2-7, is DTGVSQNPRHKITKRGQNVTFRCDPISEHNRLYWYRQTLGQGPEFLTYFQNEAQLEKSRLLSDRFSAERPKGSFSTLEIQRTEQGDSAMYLCASSSGQGTYEQYFGPGTRLTVT.

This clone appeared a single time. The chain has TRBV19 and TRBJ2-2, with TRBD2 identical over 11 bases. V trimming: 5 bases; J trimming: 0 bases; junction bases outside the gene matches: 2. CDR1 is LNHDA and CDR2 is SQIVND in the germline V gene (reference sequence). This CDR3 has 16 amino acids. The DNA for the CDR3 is TGTGCCAGTAGTCTGACTAGCGGGGCGAACACCGGGGAGCTGTTTTTT. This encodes CASSLTSGANTGELFF.

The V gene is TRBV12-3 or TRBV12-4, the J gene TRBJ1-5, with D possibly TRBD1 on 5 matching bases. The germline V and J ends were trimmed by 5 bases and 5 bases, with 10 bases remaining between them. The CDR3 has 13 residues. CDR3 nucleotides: TGTGCCAGCAGTCCAGGGCAACATCAGCCCCAGCATTTT. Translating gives CASSPGQHQPQHF.

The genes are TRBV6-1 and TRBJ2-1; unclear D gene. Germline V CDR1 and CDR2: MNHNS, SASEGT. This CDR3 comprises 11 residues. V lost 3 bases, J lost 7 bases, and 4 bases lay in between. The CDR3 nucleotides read TGTGCCAGCAGTGACGGGAATGAGCAGTTCTTC. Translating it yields CASSDGNEQFF.

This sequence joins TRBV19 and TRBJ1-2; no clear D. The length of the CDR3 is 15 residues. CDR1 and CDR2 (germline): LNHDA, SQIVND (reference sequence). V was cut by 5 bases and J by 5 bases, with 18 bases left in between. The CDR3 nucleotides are TGTGCCAGTAGTGTCTCAATTACGACAAGATATGGCTACACCTTC. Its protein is CASSVSITTRYGYTF.

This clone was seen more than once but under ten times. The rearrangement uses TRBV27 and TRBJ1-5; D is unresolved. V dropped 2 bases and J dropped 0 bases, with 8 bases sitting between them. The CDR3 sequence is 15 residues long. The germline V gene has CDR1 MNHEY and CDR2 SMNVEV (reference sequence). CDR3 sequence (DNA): TGTGCCAGCAGTTTAAACAGATATAGCAATCAGCCCCAGCATTTT. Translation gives CASSLNRYSNQPQHF.

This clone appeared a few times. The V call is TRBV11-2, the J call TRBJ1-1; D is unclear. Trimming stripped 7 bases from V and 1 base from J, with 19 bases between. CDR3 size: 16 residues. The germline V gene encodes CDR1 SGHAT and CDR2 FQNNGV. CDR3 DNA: TGTGCCAGCATCCCCAAAGGAAGAGCTAGGAACACTGAAGCTTTCTTT. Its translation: CASIPKGRARNTEAFF.

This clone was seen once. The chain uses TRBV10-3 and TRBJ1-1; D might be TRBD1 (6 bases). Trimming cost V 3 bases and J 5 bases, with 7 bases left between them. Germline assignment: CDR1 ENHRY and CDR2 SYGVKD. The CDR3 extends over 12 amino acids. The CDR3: CAISDRGTEAFF. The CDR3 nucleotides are TGTGCCATCAGTGACAGGGGTACTGAAGCTTTCTTT.

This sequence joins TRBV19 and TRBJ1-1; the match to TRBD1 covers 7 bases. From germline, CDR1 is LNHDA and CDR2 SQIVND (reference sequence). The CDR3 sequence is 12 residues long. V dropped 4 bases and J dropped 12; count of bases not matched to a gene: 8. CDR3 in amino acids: CASSTRQGESFF. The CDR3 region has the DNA TGTGCCAGTAGTACTCGACAGGGAGAATCTTTCTTT.

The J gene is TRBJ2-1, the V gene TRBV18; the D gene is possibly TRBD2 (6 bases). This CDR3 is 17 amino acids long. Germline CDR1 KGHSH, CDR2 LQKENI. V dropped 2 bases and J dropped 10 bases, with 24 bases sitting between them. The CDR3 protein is CASSPGGGSGLGREQFF. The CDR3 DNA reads TGTGCCAGCTCACCAGGCGGAGGTAGCGGCTTAGGAAGGGAGCAGTTCTTC. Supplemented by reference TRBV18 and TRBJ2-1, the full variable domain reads NAGVMQNPRHLVRRRGQEARLRCSPMKGHSHVYWYRQLPEEGLKFMVYLQKENIIDESGMPKERFSAEFPKEGPSILRIQQVVRGDSAAYFCASSPGGGSGLGREQFFGPGTRLTVL.